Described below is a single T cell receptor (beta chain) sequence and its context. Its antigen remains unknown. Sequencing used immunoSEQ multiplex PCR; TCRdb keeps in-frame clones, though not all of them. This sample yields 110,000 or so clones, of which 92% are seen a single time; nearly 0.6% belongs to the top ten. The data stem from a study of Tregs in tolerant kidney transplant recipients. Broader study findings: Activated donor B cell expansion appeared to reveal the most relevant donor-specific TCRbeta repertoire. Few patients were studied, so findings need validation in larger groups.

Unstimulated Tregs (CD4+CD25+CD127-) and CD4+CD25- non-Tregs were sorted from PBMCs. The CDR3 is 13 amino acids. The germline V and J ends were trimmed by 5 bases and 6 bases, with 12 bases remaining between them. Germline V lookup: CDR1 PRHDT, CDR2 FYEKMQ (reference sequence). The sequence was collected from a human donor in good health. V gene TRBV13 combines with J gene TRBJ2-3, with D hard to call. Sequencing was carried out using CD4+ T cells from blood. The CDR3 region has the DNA TGTGCCAGCAGCCGCACCCGTAGGGATACGCAGTATTTT. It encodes CASSRTRRDTQYF.